This entry describes one T cell receptor (beta chain). The data originate from a study of shared clonotypes between healthy human individuals. Researchers divided each subset's genomic DNA evenly across several immunoSEQ plates. The data were produced by immunoSEQ multiplex PCR, yet TCRdb's version contains in-frame clones alone and is incomplete. The sample yields roughly 1,100,000 clones, 65% to 80% seen once. Every donor, a Caucasian adult, lived in Nashville, Tennessee. This TCR derives from a man aged 18-30 years in good health. The sample was memory CD4+ T cells sorted from blood. Described subset: CD45RA-negative fraction.

The CDR3 sequence is CASSPRRDSPLHF. CDR3 DNA: TGTGCCAGCAGCCCCAGGAGAGATTCACCCCTCCACTTT. The rearrangement joins TRBV14 to TRBJ1-6; no clear D. The CDR3 length is 13 residues. CDR1 is SGHDN and CDR2 is FVKESK in the germline V gene. The V end was cut by 4 bases, the J end by 8 bases, with 9 bases between.